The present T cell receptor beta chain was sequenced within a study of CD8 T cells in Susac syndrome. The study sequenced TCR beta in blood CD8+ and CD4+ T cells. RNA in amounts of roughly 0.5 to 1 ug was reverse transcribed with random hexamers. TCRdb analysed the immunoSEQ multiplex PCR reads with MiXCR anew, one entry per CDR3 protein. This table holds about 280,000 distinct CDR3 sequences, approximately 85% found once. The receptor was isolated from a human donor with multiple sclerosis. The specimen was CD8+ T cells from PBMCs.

In DNA, the CDR3 is TGTGCCAGCAGGGGGGGACAGGGCTTGGCTCAGCATTTT. Its translation: CASRGGQGLAQHF. The chain combines TRBV27 with TRBJ1-5; 9 bases align to TRBD1. The germline V gene has CDR1 MNHEY and CDR2 SMNVEV (reference sequence). The CDR3 sequence is 13 residues long. Trimming at V came to 6 bases and at J to 13 bases, leaving 10 bases not matched to a gene.